What follows are 22 T cell receptor beta chains derived from one specimen sequenced in a study of identical twins. TCRdb redid the calling of the 5' RACE reads with MiXCR, one entry per CDR3 protein. The profile shows roughly 720,000 distinct CDR3 sequences, roughly 20% of them singletons. These data were also filed under a second study, of T cells expressing NK-cell markers.

The material sequenced was PBMCs. The receptors were sampled from a woman under 30 in good health.

The genes are TRBV9 and TRBJ1-5; D is undetermined. V was shortened by 4 bases and J by 6 bases, with 20 bases between the two germline ends. CDR1 is SGDLS and CDR2 is YYNGEE in the germline V gene. The CDR3 has 16 residues. In DNA, the CDR3 is TGTGCCAGCAGCCGAGGGATCCAGGAACGGGCTCAGCCCCAGCATTTT. Encoded protein: CASSRGIQERAQPQHF.

CDR3 nucleotides: TGCAGCGTTGTGGATCTTACGAGCTCCTACAATGAGCAGTTCTTC. Residues: CSVVDLTSSYNEQFF. This chain links TRBV29-1 with TRBJ2-1; no clear D. Per the germline V gene, CDR1 is SQVTM and CDR2 is ANQGSEA. The V end was cut by 4 bases, the J end by 0 bases, with 13 bases between. The CDR3 loop spans 15 amino acids.

CDR3 in DNA: TGTGCCTGGAGTGTACTCAAGAAGACCCAGTACTTC. As protein: CAWSVLKKTQYF. The chain recombines TRBV30 with TRBJ2-5; D not certain. This CDR3 contains 12 residues. The V end was cut by 0 bases, the J end by 6 bases, with 8 bases between. Germline loops: CDR1 GTSNPN, CDR2 SVGIG (reference sequence).

This clonotype was observed a handful of times. The chain has TRBV14 and TRBJ2-3; weak D call: TRBD2 (5 bases). The CDR3 consists of 15 residues. The germline V and J ends were trimmed by 1 base and 2 bases, with 10 bases remaining between them. CDR1 and CDR2 (germline): SGHDN, FVKESK. The CDR3 coding sequence is TGTGCCAGCAGCCAAGCGAGGGCGATCACAGATACGCAGTATTTT. Translated: CASSQARAITDTQYF.

The chain uses TRBV29-1 and TRBJ1-2, with D possibly TRBD1 on 5 matching bases. Germline values: CDR1 SQVTM, CDR2 ANQGSEA. V was shortened by 3 bases and J by 8 bases, with 16 bases between the two germline ends. This CDR3 has 13 residues. CDR3 protein: CSVDETQGYGYTF. CDR3 nucleotide sequence: TGCAGCGTTGACGAAACTCAGGGTTACGGCTACACCTTC.

This clonotype has a count of ten or more. The chain combines TRBV7-2 with TRBJ2-7, with D unresolved. Germline V gene data show CDR1 as SGHTA and CDR2 as FQGNSA. The CDR3 covers 13 residues. Trimming removed 2 bases at V and 2 bases at J, with 7 bases between. CDR3 residues: CASSLTRAYEQYF. CDR3 nucleotide sequence: TGTGCCAGCAGCTTAACCAGAGCCTACGAGCAGTACTTC.

The rearrangement joins TRBV7-2 to TRBJ2-7; no definite D call. Germline V lookup: CDR1 SGHTA, CDR2 FQGNSA. CDR3 length equals 12 residues. Deletions cut 1 base from V and 5 bases from J, with 6 bases between. The CDR3 DNA reads TGTGCCAGCAGCTTAGGCTGGAACGAGCAGTACTTC. Translating it yields CASSLGWNEQYF.

There are a few counts of this clonotype. V usage is TRBV5-1 and J usage is TRBJ2-7; D could derive from TRBD1 or TRBD2 (5 bases each). This CDR3 region has 15 residues. Trimming removed 1 base at V and 3 bases at J, with 14 bases between. CDR1 and CDR2 (germline): SGHRS, YFSETQ. Here the CDR3 DNA reads TGCGCCAGCAGCTTGAACCGGGACGGGCACTACGAGCAGTACTTC. Translating gives CASSLNRDGHYEQYF.

Only a few counts were recorded for this clonotype. The chain has TRBV24-1 and TRBJ2-1; TRBD1 matches 7 bases. The CDR3 extends over 12 amino acids. V lost 8 bases to trimming and J lost 6 bases; unmatched junction nucleotides: 3. From germline, CDR1 is KGHDR and CDR2 SFDVKD. CDR3 protein: CATKGAGNEQFF. CDR3 nucleotide sequence: TGTGCCACCAAGGGGGCGGGCAATGAGCAGTTCTTC.

The chain couples TRBV9 to TRBJ2-1; 9 bases agree with TRBD1. With V trimmed by 0 bases and J by 6 bases, 7 bases remained unmatched. The CDR3 covers 16 residues. In germline, CDR1 is SGDLS, CDR2 YYNGEE. This chain's CDR3 is CASSVAGTGSINEQFF. Written as DNA, the CDR3 is TGTGCCAGCAGCGTAGCTGGGACAGGGAGTATCAATGAGCAGTTCTTC.

For this clonotype: One end of the junction varies from germline; a read error may be responsible. V gene TRBV25-1 combines with J gene TRBJ2-7; possibly TRBD1 for D (5 bases). The CDR3 contains 12 residues. Germline V CDR1 and CDR2: MGHDK, SYGVNS. CDR3 bases: TGTGCCAGCAGTGATGGTTGGGGCGAGCAGCACTTC. Protein product: CASSDGWGEQHF.

This clonotype was found a few times. This sequence joins TRBV20-1 and TRBJ2-1; D unclear. Germline CDR1 reads DFQATT; CDR2 reads SNEGSKA (reference sequence). V lost 3 bases and J 7 bases, leaving 10 bases between the germline ends. The CDR3 sequence is 12 residues long. Here the CDR3 DNA reads TGCAGTGCTAGTATCTGGCGGAATGAGCAGTTCTTC. Translation gives CSASIWRNEQFF.

A few counts support this clonotype. The V gene is TRBV20-1, the J gene TRBJ1-1; no reliable D call. V was clipped by 0 bases and J by 6 bases, with 11 bases between them. Germline V gene data show CDR1 as DFQATT and CDR2 as SNEGSKA (reference sequence). The length of the CDR3 is 13 residues. CDR3 DNA: TGCAGTGCTAGAGATGTGACGGAGTCTGAAGCTTTCTTT. It yields the protein CSARDVTESEAFF.

This chain uses TRBV7-8 with TRBJ2-5; D possibly matches TRBD1 or TRBD2 (5 bases each). Trimming took off 1 base at V and 7 bases at J, with 13 bases between the two ends. This CDR3 is built from 14 residues. Germline V gene sequence: CDR1 SGHVS, CDR2 FQNEAQ. The CDR3 sequence is CASSLGGVQGTQYF. As DNA, the CDR3 is TGTGCCAGCAGCTTAGGAGGGGTCCAGGGGACCCAGTACTTC. The entire variable domain, with the rest obtained from reference TRBV7-8 and TRBJ2-5, is as follows: GAGVSQSPRYKVAKRGQDVALRCDPISGHVSLFWYQQALGQGPEFLTYFQNEAQLDKSGLPSDRFFAERPEGSVSTLKIQRTQQEDSAVYLCASSLGGVQGTQYFGPGTRLLVL.

The chain is built from TRBV24-1 and TRBJ2-1; 8 bases match TRBD2. The CDR3 totals 15 residues. The V gene's germline CDR1 is KGHDR and CDR2 SFDVKD. The V and J ends lost 1 base and 6 bases, in that order; junction bases with no gene match: 4. The DNA for the CDR3 is TGTGCCACCAGTGATTTTCGGGGGGGAACCAATGAGCAGTTCTTC. It yields the protein CATSDFRGGTNEQFF.

This clonotype was counted between two and nine times. The V gene is TRBV20-1, the J gene TRBJ2-5; no firm D call. This CDR3 region has 14 residues. V was trimmed by 3 bases and J by 5 bases, leaving 16 bases between them. Germline assignment: CDR1 DFQATT and CDR2 SNEGSKA (reference sequence). The CDR3 spells CSARSPADGETQYF. DNA for the CDR3: TGCAGTGCTAGGTCCCCGGCGGATGGGGAGACCCAGTACTTC.

This clonotype showed up just a few times. The chain links TRBV29-1 to TRBJ2-3, with a weak D call TRBD2 (5 bases). V dropped 3 bases and J dropped 7 bases, with 20 bases sitting between them. From germline, CDR1 is SQVTM and CDR2 ANQGSEA. This CDR3 is built from 15 residues. The CDR3 region has the DNA TGCAGCGTTGATAGTTTAGGGCCACCGGGGAATACGCAGTATTTT. This translates into CSVDSLGPPGNTQYF.

This clonotype was recorded a few times. The chain couples TRBV15 to TRBJ2-7; TRBD2 matches 8 bases. Germline trimming cut 4 bases from V and 6 bases from J; bases unmatched to any gene: 5. Germline lookup yields CDR1 LNHNV and CDR2 YYDKDF (reference sequence). CDR3 length: 13 residues. CDR3 in amino acids: CATSMRGAVEQYF. CDR3 bases: TGTGCCACCAGCATGCGGGGGGCTGTCGAGCAGTACTTC.

This clonotype was observed a few times. The chain recombines TRBV3-1 with TRBJ1-3; no reliable D call. Per the germline V gene, CDR1 is LGHDT and CDR2 is YNNKEL (reference sequence). V gave up 4 bases and J gave up 0 bases, with 13 bases separating them. CDR3 length equals 16 residues. The CDR3 loop is CASSRSPGGSGNTIYF. The CDR3 DNA sequence: TGTGCCAGCAGCCGATCCCCAGGAGGCTCTGGAAACACCATATATTTT.

The gene calls are TRBV7-8 and TRBJ1-4; 8 nucleotides agree with TRBD1. In germline, CDR1 is SGHVS, CDR2 FQNEAQ. The CDR3 runs 15 residues. With 3 bases clipped from V and 7 bases from J, the junction kept 7 bases outside the gene matches. This CDR3 reads CASSFIRTGSEKLFF. Here the CDR3 DNA reads TGTGCCAGCAGCTTTATTAGGACAGGGAGTGAAAAACTGTTTTTT.

The chain uses TRBV5-6 and TRBJ2-7, with 8 nucleotides matching TRBD1. CDR1 and CDR2 (germline): SGHDT, YYEEEE. The CDR3 extends over 14 amino acids. V shed 9 bases and J 0 bases; nucleotides not matched to a gene: 8. CDR3 bases: TGTGCCATGCGACAGGGGCCTTTCTCCTACGAGCAGTACTTC. Translating gives CAMRQGPFSYEQYF.

This clonotype was observed a handful of times. The chain carries TRBV6-2 or TRBV6-3 and TRBJ1-1; 7 nucleotides match TRBD1. V gave up 8 bases and J gave up 0 bases; unmatched junction bases: 3. Germline V gene data show CDR1 as MNHEY and CDR2 as SVGEGT. CDR3 length: 13 residues. The CDR3 nucleotides are TGTGCCAGCGGCAGGGGGTTGAACACTGAAGCTTTCTTT. Residues: CASGRGLNTEAFF.